This T cell receptor beta chain was captured by sequencing in a study of CD8 T cells in Susac syndrome. Sequencing of TCR beta was carried out in blood CD8+ and CD4+ T cells. RNA was extracted with the RNeasy kit, and a quantity of roughly 0.5 to 1 ug was reverse transcribed using random hexamers. From the immunoSEQ multiplex PCR reads, TCRdb called clonotypes with MiXCR, one entry per CDR3 protein. The sample has a few hundred thousand distinct CDR3 sequences; about 92% are singletons. The sequence was collected from a human donor with multiple sclerosis. The sequencing sample was made of CD4+ T cells from PBMCs.

The CDR3 reads CASSLGTSGGNEQYF. Written as DNA, the CDR3 is TGCGCCAGCAGCTTGGGGACCTCAGGGGGCAACGAGCAGTACTTC. The chain recombines TRBV5-1 with TRBJ2-7, with 8 bases that match TRBD1. Germline V gene lookup returns CDR1 SGHRS and CDR2 YFSETQ. The CDR3 is 15 amino acids. The junction had 7 bases not matched to a gene; V was cut back by 0 bases and J by 5 bases.